Given below is one TCR beta chain in context. Its antigen target is currently unknown. No qualities accompany the bases; no much larger clone lies one base away. The data belong to a study of T cell changes during pregnancy in multiple sclerosis (dated by TCRdb to the late 2010s). About the study as a whole: The study examined how the T cell repertoire changed over the course of pregnancy in women with multiple sclerosis.

The library was obtained by the immunoSEQ multiplex PCR assay. TCRdb took this table from immuneACCESS and kept in-frame rearrangements with V and J called. Such tables lack part of the clones; where checked against another copy, unresolved V genes explain under half of the gap, and the rest is unexplained. Present in this sample are 70,000 to 100,000 clones, around 95% of which were seen just once. The ten biggest clones cover around 1.4% of the sample. From the germline V gene, CDR1 is MDHEN and CDR2 is SYDVKM. V and J are truncated by 2 bases and 1 base respectively, leaving an intervening sequence of 9 bases. The CDR3 sequence holds 14 residues, the cysteine and phenylalanine included. Of all the DNA, just the CDR3 is kept, 42 bases in frame from base 1.

Sequenced material: peripheral blood, taken in the third trimester of pregnancy. This clonotype originated in a female donor in good health, enrolled as a control in a pregnancy study. The chain was built from TRBV28 and TRBJ2-7, with an unclear D gene assignment. The CDR3 protein is CASSLPRTSYEQYF. The nucleotides are TGTGCCAGCAGTTTACCCCGCACTTCCTACGAGCAGTACTTC. The full variable domain, with segments outside the CDR3 supplied by the reference TRBV28 and TRBJ2-7 proteins, appears as DVKVTQSSRYLVKRTGEKVFLECVQDMDHENMFWYRQDPGLGLRLIYFSYDVKMKEKGDIPEGYSVSREKKERFSLILESASTNQTSMYLCASSLPRTSYEQYFGPGTRLTVT.